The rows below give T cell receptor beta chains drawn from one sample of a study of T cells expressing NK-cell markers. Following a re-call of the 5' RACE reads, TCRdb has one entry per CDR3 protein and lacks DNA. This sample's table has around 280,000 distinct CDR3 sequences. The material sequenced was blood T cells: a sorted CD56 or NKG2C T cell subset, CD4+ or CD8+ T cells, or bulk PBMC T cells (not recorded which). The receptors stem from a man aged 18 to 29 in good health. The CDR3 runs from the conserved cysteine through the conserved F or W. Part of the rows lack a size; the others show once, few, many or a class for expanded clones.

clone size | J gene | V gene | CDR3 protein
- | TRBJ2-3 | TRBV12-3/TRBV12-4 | CASSTYPASGHTDTQYF
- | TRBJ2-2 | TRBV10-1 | CASSGAFGVGSGELFF
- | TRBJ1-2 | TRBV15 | CATNKDRAGYGYTF
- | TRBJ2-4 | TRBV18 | CASSSTGLPPKNIQYF
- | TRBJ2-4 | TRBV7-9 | CASSLTENIQYF
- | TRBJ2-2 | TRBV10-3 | CAIRGQGRNTGELFF
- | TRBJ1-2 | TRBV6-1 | CASSNNYYGYTF
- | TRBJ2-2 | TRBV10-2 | CASSAASSTGELFF
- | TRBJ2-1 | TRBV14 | CASSLSPTEQFF
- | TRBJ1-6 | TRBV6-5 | CASSVYRHYNSPLHF
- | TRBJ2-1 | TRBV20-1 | CSASGVAGRSGGEQFF
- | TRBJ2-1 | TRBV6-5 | CASSYSAQSAASYNEQFF
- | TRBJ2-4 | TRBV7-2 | CASSFGRENIQYF
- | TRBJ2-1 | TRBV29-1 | CSVAGGTQSNEQFF
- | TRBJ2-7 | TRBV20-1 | CSGVAGGLGEQYF
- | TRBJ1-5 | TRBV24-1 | CATSARNQPQHF
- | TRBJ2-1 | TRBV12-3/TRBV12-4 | CAIQGDRDHEQFF
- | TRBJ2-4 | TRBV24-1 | CATSDSGDGSAKNIQYF
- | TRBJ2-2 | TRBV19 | CASSISRELFF
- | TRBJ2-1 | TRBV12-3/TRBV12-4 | CASSPPGIGNEQFF
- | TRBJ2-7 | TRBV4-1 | CASSQYNAGREEQYF
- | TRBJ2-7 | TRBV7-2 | CASSFRTGETYEQYF
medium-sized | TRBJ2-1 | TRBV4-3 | CASSQDIGTGSGLYNEQFF
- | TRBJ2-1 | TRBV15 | CATSSRTSEYPRGFF
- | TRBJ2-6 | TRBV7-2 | CASSQTVMGAGANVLTF
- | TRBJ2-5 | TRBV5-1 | CASSLGDFTSETQYF
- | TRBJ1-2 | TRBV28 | CASRLPTMTSYGYTF
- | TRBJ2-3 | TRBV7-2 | CASSLTGPRPVGDTQYF
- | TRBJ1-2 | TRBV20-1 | CSARDRGQGVDGYTF
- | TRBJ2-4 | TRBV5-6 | CASRQTTGSGSIQYF
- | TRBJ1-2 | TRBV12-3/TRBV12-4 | CASSLGQGSENGYTF
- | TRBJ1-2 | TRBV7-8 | CASSLERTRGYTF
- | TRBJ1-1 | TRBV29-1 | CSGGEAGLNTEAFF
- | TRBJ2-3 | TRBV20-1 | CSARVITSVYPDTQYF
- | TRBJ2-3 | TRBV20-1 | CSARGLAGASTDTQYF
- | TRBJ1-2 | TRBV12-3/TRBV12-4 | CASSTDSGDGYTF
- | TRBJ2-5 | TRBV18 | CASSPREGSETQYF
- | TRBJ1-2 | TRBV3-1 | CASSQRQGTHYGYTF
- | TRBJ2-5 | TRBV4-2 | CASSKVGLQETQYF
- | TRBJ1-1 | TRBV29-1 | CRVERGTGNTEAFF
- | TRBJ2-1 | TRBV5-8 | CASSGVAPLVHEQFF